This T cell receptor beta chain was sequenced during a study of liver allograft versus peripheral blood T cells. Study context: Graft-liver T cell receptor repertoires were compared against recipient peripheral blood repertoires.

TCRdb re-analysed the reads in MiXCR, keeping a single row per CDR3 protein. The data show just under 8,500 distinct CDR3 sequences, about 15% seen once. The CDR3 extends over 14 amino acids. Germline V CDR1 and CDR2: SGHDT, YYEEEE. V gave up 4 bases and J gave up 3 bases, with 11 bases separating them. Findings and limits, study-wide: Peripheral blood reportedly held T cell receptor repertoires that differed from those inside liver allografts.

Worth noting for this clonotype: The antigen is unknown.

The V call is TRBV5-6, the J call TRBJ1-5; D not resolved. This TCR derives from a human patient who had a liver transplant. Some T cells may be the graft donor's. In nucleotides, the CDR3 is TGTGCCAGCAGCCGCGGACGGTTCAATCAGCCCCAGCATTTT. Translated: CASSRGRFNQPQHF.